The clone carrying this T cell receptor (beta chain) was observed at least ten times. What it binds is not known. There were TCR beta CDR3 regions amplified from RNA transcripts. HTBI primers drove first-round RT-PCR of the TCR CDR3. Via MiXCR, TCRdb re-called the multiplex PCR reads, giving one row per CDR3 protein. The sample records more than 350,000 distinct CDR3 sequences, under 15% being singletons. The entry originates in a study of T cells in Graves' hyperthyroidism and ophthalmopathy. Background on the study: Staff took peripheral blood when the initial diagnosis was made, before any treatment began.

Germline V gives CDR1 MDHEN, CDR2 SYDVKM. The CDR3 is made up of 19 amino acids. After removal of 5 bases from V and 7 bases from J, the junction contained 19 bases not matched to a gene. Whole-study findings and limits: A 13 V-J model separated ophthalmopathy from stable hyperthyroidism.

The TCR originated in a woman aged 25 to 39 with Graves' hyperthyroidism. The J gene is TRBJ1-5, the V gene TRBV28, with 11 bases aligning to TRBD1. The sequenced material came from blood. DNA of the CDR3: TGTGCCAGCAGTGTCTTCATTCTTCAGGACAGGGGGCTTGGGCAGCCCCAGCATTTT. It is translated as CASSVFILQDRGLGQPQHF.